The 13 T cell receptor beta chains in this list originate from one sample, sequenced in a study of cytomegalovirus exposure and HLA in healthy donors. The method was immunoSEQ multiplex PCR; TCRdb's version includes in-frame clones alone and lacks a portion of them. The data hold some 140,000 clones, with approximately 87% observed a single time. The material sequenced was PBMCs. These receptors originate from a man aged 18 to 29 in good health and CMV-seronegative.

This clone was counted between two and nine times. The chain carries TRBV2 and TRBJ2-7; maybe TRBD2 (6 bases). CDR1 and CDR2 from the germline V gene are SNHLY and FYNNEI. Trimming removed 9 bases from V and 1 base from J, with 13 bases in between. CDR3 length: 13 residues. The CDR3 DNA reads as TGTGCCAGGAGGGACTTCACTTCCTACGAGCAGTACTTC. Translation gives CARRDFTSYEQYF.

The genes are TRBV2 and TRBJ2-5; 9 nucleotides align to TRBD1. Germline values: CDR1 SNHLY, CDR2 FYNNEI. With V trimmed by 11 bases and J by 9 bases, 16 bases remained unmatched. This CDR3 is built from 14 residues. The CDR3 sequence is CAGNQQGAGEAQYF. Written as DNA, the CDR3 is TGTGCCGGAAACCAACAGGGGGCTGGGGAGGCCCAGTACTTC.

A single count supports this clone. The chain is built from TRBV5-1 and TRBJ2-3, with D possibly being TRBD1 (6 bases). This CDR3 is built from 17 residues. V lost 7 bases and J lost 2, with 23 bases in between. Germline CDR1 and CDR2: SGHRS and YFSETQ. In DNA form, the CDR3 reads TGCGCCAGCGGAATACTGGGGGAGACAGGAGACACAGATACGCAGTATTTT. This translates into CASGILGETGDTDTQYF.

The chain carries TRBV6-5 and TRBJ1-1; maybe TRBD1 (6 bases). The CDR3 is 12 residues long. Germline V gives CDR1 MNHEY, CDR2 SVGAGI. V was pared by 5 bases and J by 8 bases, with 12 bases between. The DNA of the CDR3 is TGTGCCAGCAGTCACCCCCAGGGGGAAGCTTTCTTT. Residues: CASSHPQGEAFF.

CDR3 loop: CASSLYPRSPLHF. In DNA, the CDR3 is TGTGCCAGCAGTTTATACCCCCGGTCACCCCTCCACTTT. This chain uses TRBV27 with TRBJ1-6; D is unclear. The CDR3 covers 13 residues. Germline lookup yields CDR1 MNHEY and CDR2 SMNVEV (reference sequence). With 1 base removed from V and 10 bases from J, the gap between germline ends came to 8 bases.

This clone showed up just once. This CDR3 reads CASSTRLAGDTDTQYF. The DNA of the CDR3 is TGTGCCAGCAGCACGAGACTAGCGGGAGACACAGATACGCAGTATTTT. The chain employs TRBV27 and TRBJ2-3, with TRBD2 identical over 12 bases. The V gene's germline CDR1 is MNHEY and CDR2 SMNVEV (reference sequence). This CDR3 has 16 amino acids. J gave up 2 bases and V 6 bases, and 6 bases lay outside the gene matches.

This clone is a singleton in its sample. This CDR3 is CASSSTVQETQYF. The CDR3 DNA follows: TGTGCCAGCAGCTCGACAGTCCAAGAGACCCAGTACTTC. The chain joins TRBV7-7 to TRBJ2-5; tentative D call: TRBD1 (5 bases). Trimming took off 4 bases at V and 1 base at J, with 7 bases between the two ends. There are 13 residues in the CDR3. Germline-derived CDR1 and CDR2 are SSHAT and FNYEAQ (reference sequence).

There are a few counts of this clone. V is TRBV12-5 and J is TRBJ1-5; possibly TRBD1 for D (6 bases). The CDR3 loop spans 13 amino acids. The germline V and J ends were trimmed by 2 bases and 4 bases, with 6 bases remaining between them. The V gene's germline CDR1 is LGHNT and CDR2 FRNRAP. This CDR3 is CASGLQGNQPQHF. The CDR3 nucleotides read TGTGCTAGTGGTTTGCAGGGGAATCAGCCCCAGCATTTT.

The chain combines TRBV27 with TRBJ1-5; possibly TRBD1 for D (6 bases). The CDR3 length is 13 residues. Trimming stripped 3 bases from V and 7 bases from J, with 10 bases between. From germline, CDR1 is MNHEY and CDR2 SMNVEV (reference sequence). The CDR3 nucleotides read TGTGCCAGCAGTTTGGGGGCGCGGCAGCCCCAGCATTTT. Translated, it gives CASSLGARQPQHF.

The rearrangement joins TRBV28 to TRBJ1-1; no reliable D call. In germline, CDR1 is MDHEN, CDR2 SYDVKM. The CDR3 is 11 amino acids. The V and J ends lost 8 bases and 5 bases respectively, with 9 bases between them. In nucleotides, the CDR3 is TGTGCCAGCGAGCGTCCGACTGAAGCTTTCTTT. It translates to CASERPTEAFF. Together with reference TRBV28 and TRBJ1-1, the CDR3 gives the full variable domain: DVKVTQSSRYLVKRTGEKVFLECVQDMDHENMFWYRQDPGLGLRLIYFSYDVKMKEKGDIPEGYSVSREKKERFSLILESASTNQTSMYLCASERPTEAFFGQGTRLTVV.

V usage is TRBV5-1 and J usage is TRBJ1-1; maybe TRBD1 (6 bases). Germline CDR1 SGHRS, CDR2 YFSETQ. The CDR3 spans 13 residues. The V end was cut by 3 bases, the J end by 7 bases, with 13 bases between. Here the CDR3 reads CASSSTGSGEAFF. CDR3 nucleotides: TGCGCCAGCAGCTCCACAGGGTCGGGTGAAGCTTTCTTT.

This clone appeared a single time. The chain carries TRBV29-1 and TRBJ1-4, with D hard to call. Per the germline V gene, CDR1 is SQVTM and CDR2 is ANQGSEA. The CDR3 runs to 14 residues. Trimming removed 0 bases at V and 5 bases at J, with 10 bases between. The CDR3 spells CSVEEAGGNEKLFF. CDR3 coding DNA: TGCAGCGTTGAAGAAGCGGGCGGCAATGAAAAACTGTTTTTT.

The CDR3 nucleotides are TGTGCCAGCAGACGAGGAAGACAGGGGAATCAGCCCCAGCATTTT. Translation gives CASRRGRQGNQPQHF. The chain combines TRBV6-6 with TRBJ1-5; 8 nucleotides align to TRBD1. V lost 6 bases, J lost 4 bases, and 8 bases stayed unmatched. Germline assignment: CDR1 MNHNY and CDR2 SVGAGI (reference sequence). CDR3 length: 15 residues.